This TCR beta chain was recovered during a study of cytomegalovirus exposure and HLA in healthy donors. Study in general: Assignment to the Caucasian-associated ancestry cluster applied to over 70% of the approximately 420 genotyped donors.

PCR involved 60 Vbeta and 13 Jbeta primers. The assay was immunoSEQ multiplex PCR, and TCRdb's table has in-frame clones only and misses some. Seen here are under 200,000 clones, roughly 70% observed once, and the top ten hold almost 3%. Study conclusions and caveats: Later on, a genetic analysis was performed. It linked a missense variant in DCLRE1C with V- and J-gene trimming of TCR beta.

Note on this clone: The target antigen is unknown. This sample also contains other DNA sequences that code for the same CDR3.

This CDR3 region has 13 residues. Trimming stripped 4 bases from V and 1 base from J, with 7 bases between. In germline, CDR1 is MNHNS, CDR2 SASEGT. The rearrangement joins TRBV6-1 to TRBJ1-1, with a tentative D call TRBD1 (5 bases). The receptor was isolated from a woman aged 45 to 65 in good health and CMV-seropositive. Specimen: PBMCs. The CDR3: CASSVRENTEAFF. The CDR3 bases are TGTGCCAGCAGTGTCAGGGAGAACACTGAAGCTTTCTTT.